The text below deals with one T cell receptor beta chain. The antigen is undetermined. TCRdb's table, derived via immunoSEQ multiplex PCR, lists solely in-frame clones and lacks some. This sample has tens of thousands of clones; roughly 89% occur once, and the top ten carry around 15%. The data were taken from a study of OX40 agonist ivuxolimab in advanced cancers. Germline CDR1 reads MNHNS; CDR2 reads SASEGT. V lost 4 bases, J lost 8 bases, and 11 bases stayed unmatched. The CDR3 loop spans 16 amino acids. General study results and limits: Patients with a partial response at 0.1-3.0 mg/kg had among the lowest clonal expansion. The CD4+ and CD8+ T cells in the blood had expanded clonally by week 6 at 0.1 to 3.0 mg/kg.

The source material was CD4+ or CD8+ T cells sorted from blood, sampled in a trial of the OX40 agonist ivuxolimab. The receptor was derived from an adult with an advanced solid tumor such as melanoma, head and neck, liver or kidney cancer. The chain has TRBV6-1 and TRBJ2-1, with TRBD2 matching over 10 bases. Here the CDR3 DNA reads TGTGCCAGCAGTGGAGCGGTAGCGGGAGGTGGCGATGAGCAGTTCTTC. Its protein is CASSGAVAGGGDEQFF.